The present TCR beta chain was sequenced within a study of HIV-infected patients and healthy controls (dated by TCRdb to between 2012 and 2015). Looking at the study overall: Whether deep TCR repertoire sequencing of small blood samples from HIV patients could capture immune perturbation and reconstitution was tested in the study. Points the paper makes about the study in general: Size-matched repertoire data did not replicate the apparent post-therapy recovery of the Gini index in HIV-infected patients. Pairing of alpha and beta chains was not determined in the samples. Compared with controls, HIV-infected patients showed significantly different mean usage of eight alpha and eight beta V genes. A major limit on how widely the findings apply, in the view of the authors, was that only sixteen HIV-infected individuals were processed. Significantly higher mean Gini indices were seen in HIV-infected repertoires than in controls, possibly reflecting oligoclonality. Donor HLA types were not determined in the study. Slight age and sex profile differences between the study cohorts did not explain the observed diversity differences. By Jaccard index and by the count of highly shared sequences, healthy controls shared more CDR3s between individuals than HIV+ patients did. The use of whole blood limited sequencing depth and precluded separation of the dynamics of distinct T-cell subpopulations. Alpha-chain CDR3s from MAIT cells appeared at high frequency in healthy controls but were severely depleted in HIV+ repertoires. Rare events from HIV-infected data received too much weight under size-matching, and comparisons were complicated by unequal numbers of distinct sequences between patients and controls. During therapy, HIV-associated CDR3s significantly decreased in frequency, while CMV-associated CDR3s did not change significantly, though most became more frequent. Healthy control repertoires showed roughly threefold more distinct CDR3s and higher Shannon diversity than untreated HIV+ repertoires.

V is shortened by 5 bases, J by 0 bases, and the region joining them spans 11 bases. Looking up the germline V gene (reference sequence) yields CDR1 SEHNR and CDR2 FQNEAQ. The CDR3 contains 14 residues, cysteine and phenylalanine counted. Kept here is only the CDR3 DNA, which spans 42 bases and is read in frame from base 1. Whole blood was used without fractionating the cells, so the repertoire represented all peripheral T cells without sorting. Under 11 uninfected healthy donors were sampled as controls, four of whom were sampled twice roughly twelve weeks apart. A 2.5 ml sample of peripheral blood was drawn into Tempus tubes for RNA extraction. The TURBO-DNase kit was used to remove leftover genomic DNA, and GLOBINclear was used to deplete globin mRNA. Details on this clonotype: There is no known antigen for this receptor. A much larger clone sits a single nucleotide away, making a read error possible.

Reverse transcription of 500 ng RNA was performed with SuperScript III using primers directed against the alpha and beta constant regions. Separate alpha and beta chain libraries were generated by chain-specific third strand synthesis with multiplexing indices. In the protocol, all rearrangements within a chain were amplified with a single primer pair so that primer bias was avoided, and molecular barcodes were added to each cDNA molecule. T4 RNA Ligase 1 joined purified cDNA to a 5' RACE adapter that carried a random hexamer and the SP2 sequencing primer site. The authors primed second strand synthesis from the SP2 site with Phusion polymerase and used slow temperature ramps to favor optimal annealing. Two random hexamer sequences, both added before amplification and joined together, made up the 12-nucleotide barcode of each molecule. A short first PCR added P5 and P7 adapter elements plus a second index, followed by an approximately 23-cycle amplification PCR with P5s and P7 primers. Libraries received roughly 28 PCR cycles in total, were quantified on a Qubit, sized on a Bioanalyzer, and diluted to about 4 nM. Normalized libraries were sequenced on an Illumina MiSeq with 2 x 250 paired-end kits. Reverse transcription reactions underwent purification over MinElute columns, with elution into roughly 10 ul Tris-Cl. Adapter ligations ran for 20 to 25 hours at 16 degrees C and were afterwards cleaned with AMPure XP beads at a 1:1 ratio. The authors processed their data as follows. A modified Decombinator that output V, J, insert and barcode information was used to process the demultiplexed FASTQ files. Any sequence that shared a barcode yet differed from the dominant sequence was discarded as an error, and the number of original cDNA molecules was estimated by counting barcodes clustered at Levenshtein distance 3. The R packages ineq, vegan, igraph and RCytoscape were used for downstream analyses, together with IMGT nomenclature and CDR3 definitions. V gene usage was calculated across distinct sequences, with every TCR tallied a single time to avoid skew from clonal expansion. Unique CDR3 amino acid sequences within a donor were connected in similarity networks whenever two sequences differed by a single Levenshtein edit. Published HIV-specific CDR3s (under 95 alpha, 702 beta) and CMV-specific CDR3s (more than 12 alpha, a few hundred beta) were compiled and searched for in the repertoires. It was shown by random subsampling to size-matched repertoires that the decreased diversity of patients was not caused by their lower sequence numbers. The public reads were run again by TCRdb, first through fastp at Q25 and then through MiXCR, and only productive beta chains were kept. Rows matching on CDR3 protein sequence are summarized as one entry with the most common DNA and genes. These V and J calls originate from TCRdb's pipeline instead of the authors' own analysis. Recorded for this sample are about 18,000 distinct CDR3 sequences; approximately 9.5% of them occurred a single time. The biggest ten clones account for over 5.5% of the sample.

The rearrangement combines TRBV7-9 with TRBJ2-7, with the D segment identity uncertain. Material for sequencing was blood. This sequence was found in an adult in good health. This receptor has the CDR3 CASSPGPASYEQYF. The DNA sequence reads TGTGCCAGCAGCCCAGGACCAGCCTCCTACGAGCAGTACTTC. Where the CDR3 stops, the reference TRBV7-9 and TRBJ2-7 genes take over; the full variable domain is DTGVSQNPRHKITKRGQNVTFRCDPISEHNRLYWYRQTLGQGPEFLTYFQNEAQLEKSRLLSDRFSAERPKGSFSTLEIQRTEQGDSAMYLCASSPGPASYEQYFGPGTRLTVT.